The clone carrying this T cell receptor (beta chain) has a handful of counts. No antigen is known for it. Trimming took 2 bases from V and 4 from J; bases not matched to a gene: 14. The germline CDR1 and CDR2 sequences are SGHRS and YFSETQ. This CDR3 is built from 18 residues. Use of 60 Vbeta and 13 Jbeta primers characterized the PCR. The protocol was immunoSEQ multiplex PCR, while the TCRdb copy is restricted to in-frame clones and leaves out a portion. The table has 120,000 or so clones, 80% seen once. This record comes from a study of cytomegalovirus exposure and HLA in healthy donors. Notes on the study in general: Productive rates of about 87% or about 30% were seen for most TCR beta V segments in an earlier analysis. It was reported that TCR beta sequences correctly inferred the HLA-A and HLA-B alleles for most subjects. TCR beta chains associated with HLA were, in a later analysis, more clonally expanded than equally common others.

This TCR came from a female donor in good health and CMV-seropositive. Sequenced input: PBMCs. This chain connects TRBV5-1 to TRBJ2-3; 9 bases match TRBD1. The CDR3 protein is CASSFRPPGQGLADTQYF. The CDR3 DNA sequence: TGCGCCAGCAGCTTCCGCCCTCCGGGACAGGGATTAGCAGATACGCAGTATTTT.